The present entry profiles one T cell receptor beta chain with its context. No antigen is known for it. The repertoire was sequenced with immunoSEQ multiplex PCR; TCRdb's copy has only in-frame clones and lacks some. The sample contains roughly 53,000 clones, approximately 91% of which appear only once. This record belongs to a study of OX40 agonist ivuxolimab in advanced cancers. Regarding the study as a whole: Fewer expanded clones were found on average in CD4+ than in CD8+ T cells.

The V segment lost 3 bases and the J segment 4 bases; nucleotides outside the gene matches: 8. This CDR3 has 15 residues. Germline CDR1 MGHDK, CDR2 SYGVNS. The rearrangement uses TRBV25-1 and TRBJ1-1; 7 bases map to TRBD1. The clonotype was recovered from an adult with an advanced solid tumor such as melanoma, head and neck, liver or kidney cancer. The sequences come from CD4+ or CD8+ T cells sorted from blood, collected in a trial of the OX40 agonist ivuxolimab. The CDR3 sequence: CASSDPGQASTEAFF. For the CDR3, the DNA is TGTGCCAGCAGTGACCCTGGACAGGCGAGCACTGAAGCTTTCTTT.